This TCR beta chain was sequenced for a study of blood T cell repertoires in COVID-19 (dated by TCRdb to about 2020). About the full investigation: Collaborator samples came from the United States, Italy and Spain and covered acute and convalescent phases of COVID-19. The prospective study material was composed of cDNA or gDNA derived from T cells, B-cell-depleted T cells, or PBMCs. Deeply sampled blood TCRbeta repertoires from subjects exposed to, actively infected with, or recovered from COVID-19 were included in the dataset. The repertoires were made available in a free public database intended to serve as a resource for research on the immune response to SARS-CoV-2. Samples were obtained from the ongoing ImmuneRACE study (first 160 participants) and from about 1,300 subjects provided by 6 global collaborators. Sample metadata almost always included a de-identified subject ID, COVID-19 status, age in years and sex. Where HLA class I and class II types were available, the types were taken from metadata supplied by the sample provider, not from assay-based typing. What the work shows at the level of the full study, not this receptor alone: The quantity of clinical and demographic metadata differed by source and by participant and was supplied without curation.

Collaborating institutions collected whole blood in K2EDTA tubes following their own protocols. For TCRbeta analysis, collaborators shipped samples as frozen whole blood, isolated PBMCs, or DNA extracted from either of those sample types. Relative to germline, V is missing 4 bases and J is missing 1 base, with 7 bases of the junction outside any gene match. Inclusive of the bounding cysteine and phenylalanine, the CDR3 is 16 residues long. Left in the record is the CDR3 DNA by itself, 48 bases read in frame from the first base. For CDR1 and CDR2, the germline V gene lists SGHDN and FVKESK. TCRbeta CDR3 regions were amplified from genomic DNA using the immunoSEQ Assay, a bias-controlled multiplex PCR. The published analysis was carried out like this. Nucleated cell counts per sample were estimated from amplification of reference gene primers within the assay. To quantify the absolute abundance of each unique TCRbeta CDR3 rearrangement, sequence reads were collapsed and filtered. For each sample, productive Simpson clonality was calculated as the square root of Simpson's diversity index across productive rearrangements. This immuneACCESS table, as held by TCRdb, lists in-frame sequences with V and J called but not all clones. Of the missing ones, under half trace to an unresolved V gene in checked studies; the others have no known cause. The DNA gave D and trimming, while V, J and clone size come from that table. In all, the sample holds about 150,000 clones, and about four fifths of those were seen once. Around 9.9% of the sample goes to the ten largest clones.

Turning to this clone: Its antigen remains undetermined. No quality values exist for individual bases; no much larger clone is one base distant.

Sequencing was carried out using peripheral blood. The source of this sequence is a man between 65 and 85 years old with active or convalescent COVID-19. The chain uses TRBV14 and TRBJ2-1, and 7 junction bases match TRBD2. DNA sequence: TGTGCCAGCAGCCTCGGACTAGGAAGGTCCTACAATGAGCAGTTCTTC. This translates into CASSLGLGRSYNEQFF.